This T cell receptor beta chain was captured by sequencing in a study of breast tumors, draining lymph nodes, adjacent tissues. Axillary draining lymph nodes of breast cancer patients supplied the node samples. A single record per CDR3 protein comes from TCRdb applying MiXCR to the multiplex PCR reads. The sample carries 250,000 or so distinct CDR3 sequences, about 30% recorded once. Per the germline V gene, CDR1 is SGDLS and CDR2 is YYNGEE. Trimming took off 0 bases at V and 5 bases at J, with 15 bases between the two ends. This CDR3 is built from 15 residues. This clonotype has a count of ten or more.

The clonotype was recovered from a female donor with breast cancer. Some clones in this sample may be carry-over from other donors' samples. The sequenced sample was axillary lymph node tissue. The V call is TRBV9, the J call TRBJ2-7, with D perhaps matching TRBD2 (5 bases). CDR3 sequence: CASSVGILVDNEQYF. The CDR3, as DNA: TGTGCCAGCAGCGTAGGAATACTAGTTGATAACGAGCAGTACTTC.